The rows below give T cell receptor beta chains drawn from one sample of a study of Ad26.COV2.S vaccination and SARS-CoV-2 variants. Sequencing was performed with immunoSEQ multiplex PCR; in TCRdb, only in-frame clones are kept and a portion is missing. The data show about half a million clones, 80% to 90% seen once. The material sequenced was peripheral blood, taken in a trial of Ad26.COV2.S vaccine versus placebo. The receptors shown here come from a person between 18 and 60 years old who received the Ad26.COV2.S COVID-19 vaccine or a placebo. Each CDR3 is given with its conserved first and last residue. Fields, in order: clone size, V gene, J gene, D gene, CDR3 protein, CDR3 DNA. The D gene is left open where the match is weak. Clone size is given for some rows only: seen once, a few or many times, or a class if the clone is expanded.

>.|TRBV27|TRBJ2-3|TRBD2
CASSLGPQREDGTDTQYF
TGTGCCAGCAGTTTAGGCCCACAGCGGGAGGATGGCACAGATACGCAGTATTTT
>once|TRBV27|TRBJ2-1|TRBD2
CASRRDYRRDEQFF
TGTGCCAGCAGACGGGACTACCGACGAGATGAGCAGTTCTTC
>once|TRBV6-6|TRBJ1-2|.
CASSLGKGLYGYTF
TGTGCCAGCAGTCTCGGGAAGGGTCTGTATGGCTACACCTTC
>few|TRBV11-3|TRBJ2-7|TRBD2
CASSPMTSSYEQYF
TGTGCCAGCAGCCCGATGACTAGCAGCTACGAGCAGTACTTC
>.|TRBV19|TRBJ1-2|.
CASSTWTVNYGYTF
TGTGCCAGTAGTACGTGGACAGTGAACTATGGCTACACCTTC
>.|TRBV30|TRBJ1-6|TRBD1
CAWSVGGQGVSPLHF
TGTGCCTGGAGTGTAGGGGGGCAGGGGGTTTCACCCCTCCACTTT
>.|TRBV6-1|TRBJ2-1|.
CASREAGTYYNEQFF
TGTGCCAGCAGGGAAGCCGGGACATATTACAATGAGCAGTTCTTC
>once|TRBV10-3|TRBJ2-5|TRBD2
CAISEGTSGNQETQYF
TGTGCCATCAGTGAGGGGACTAGCGGGAACCAAGAGACCCAGTACTTC
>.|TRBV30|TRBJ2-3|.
CAWNQGSTDTQYF
TGTGCCTGGAACCAGGGGTCGACAGATACGCAGTATTTT
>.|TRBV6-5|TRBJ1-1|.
CASSLLNTEAFF
TGTGCCAGCAGTCTGTTGAACACTGAAGCTTTCTTT
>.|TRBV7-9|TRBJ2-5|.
CASSLGGRPPQETQYF
TGTGCCAGCAGCTTAGGGGGACGCCCCCCACAAGAGACCCAGTACTTC
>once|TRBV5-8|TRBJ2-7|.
CASSLDGLTYEQYF
TGTGCCAGCAGCTTGGACGGCCTAACCTACGAGCAGTACTTC
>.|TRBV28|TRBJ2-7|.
CASSLLGDMGFYEQYF
TGTGCCAGCAGTTTATTGGGGGACATGGGATTTTACGAGCAGTACTTC
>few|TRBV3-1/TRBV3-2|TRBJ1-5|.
CASSRGLSDQPQHF
TGTGCCAGCAGCCGGGGACTTAGCGATCAGCCCCAGCATTTT
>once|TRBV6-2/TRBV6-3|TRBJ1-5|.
CASSYNGEEQPQHF
TGTGCCAGCAGTTACAACGGGGAAGAACAGCCCCAGCATTTT
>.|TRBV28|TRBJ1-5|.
CASRVGGAGERNQPQHF
TGTGCCAGCAGGGTTGGAGGGGCAGGGGAACGTAATCAGCCCCAGCATTTT
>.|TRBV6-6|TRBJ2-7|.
CASRQDPSYEQYF
TGTGCCAGCAGACAGGACCCTTCCTACGAGCAGTACTTC
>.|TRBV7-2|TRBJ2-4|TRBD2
CASSSGLAGEAKNIQYF
TGTGCCAGCAGCTCGGGACTAGCGGGGGAGGCCAAAAACATTCAGTACTTC
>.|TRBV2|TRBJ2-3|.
CASGPTEGGTQYF
TGTGCCAGCGGTCCAACTGAGGGGGGCACGCAGTATTTT
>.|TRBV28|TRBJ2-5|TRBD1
CASTKDRVQETQYF
TGTGCCAGCACCAAGGACAGGGTCCAAGAGACCCAGTACTTC
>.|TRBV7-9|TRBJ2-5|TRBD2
CASSLAMVAGQQETQYF
TGTGCCAGCAGCTTAGCGATGGTAGCGGGGCAACAAGAGACCCAGTACTTC
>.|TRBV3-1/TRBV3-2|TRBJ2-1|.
CASSQEGTSNEQFF
TGTGCCAGCAGCCAAGAAGGGACTTCGAATGAGCAGTTCTTC
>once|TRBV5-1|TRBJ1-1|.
CASSSPDGTEAFF
TGCGCCAGCAGCTCACCCGACGGCACTGAAGCTTTCTTT
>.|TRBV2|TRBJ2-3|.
CASSAADTQYF
TGTGCCAGCAGTGCGGCGGATACGCAGTATTTT
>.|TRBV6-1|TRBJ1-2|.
CASSEAVSNHGYTF
TGTGCCAGCAGTGAAGCAGTCAGTAACCATGGCTACACCTTC
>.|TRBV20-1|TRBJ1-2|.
CSAIGTGYTF
TGCAGTGCTATTGGGACAGGCTACACCTTC
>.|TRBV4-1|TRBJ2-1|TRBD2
CASSQDERTSGSLDNEQFF
TGCGCCAGCAGCCAAGATGAACGGACTAGCGGGAGTCTTGACAATGAGCAGTTCTTC
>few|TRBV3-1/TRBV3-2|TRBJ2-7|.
CASNSSYEQYF
TGTGCCAGCAACAGCTCCTACGAGCAGTACTTC
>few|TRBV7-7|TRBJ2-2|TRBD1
CASSPRTGQYTGELFF
TGTGCTAGCAGCCCTCGGACAGGACAGTACACCGGGGAGCTGTTTTTT
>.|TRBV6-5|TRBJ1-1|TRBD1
CASSTGDTEAFF
TGTGCCAGCAGCACAGGGGACACTGAAGCTTTCTTT
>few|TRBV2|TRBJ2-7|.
CASSEGHSAGSYEQYF
TGTGCCAGCAGTGAAGGGCATTCGGCGGGATCCTACGAGCAGTACTTC
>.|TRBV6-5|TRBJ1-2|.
CASSYAGSYGYTF
TGTGCCAGCAGTTACGCAGGTTCTTATGGCTACACCTTC
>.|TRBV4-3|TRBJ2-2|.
CASNLGGTGELFF
TGCGCCAGCAACTTAGGGGGCACCGGGGAGCTGTTTTTT
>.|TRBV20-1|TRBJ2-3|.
CSAAPGNTQYF
TGCAGTGCTGCGCCGGGTAATACGCAGTATTTT
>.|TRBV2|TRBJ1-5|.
CASSNEAQGRAQHF
TGTGCCAGCAGTAACGAAGCCCAGGGGAGAGCCCAGCATTTT
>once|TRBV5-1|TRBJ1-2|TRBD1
CASSLEGQGRNYGYTF
TGCGCCAGCAGCTTGGAGGGACAGGGAAGAAACTATGGCTACACCTTC
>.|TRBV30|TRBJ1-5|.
CAWSVSRTQPQHF
TGTGCCTGGAGTGTTTCAAGGACTCAGCCCCAGCATTTT
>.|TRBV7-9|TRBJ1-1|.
CASSLVDAGNTEAFF
TGTGCCAGCAGCTTAGTTGATGCGGGGAACACTGAAGCTTTCTTT
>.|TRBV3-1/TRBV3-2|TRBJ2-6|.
CASSQAKSTGANVLTF
TGTGCCAGCAGCCAAGCTAAATCAACTGGGGCCAACGTCCTGACTTTC
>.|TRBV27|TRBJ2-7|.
CASSLAGRFIYEQYF
TGTGCCAGCAGTTTGGCCGGGAGATTCATCTACGAGCAGTACTTC
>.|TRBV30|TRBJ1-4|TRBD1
CAWGRDRGMGTNEKLFF
TGTGCCTGGGGCCGGGACAGGGGGATGGGGACTAATGAAAAACTGTTTTTT
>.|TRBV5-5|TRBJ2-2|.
CASSLSAPTGELFF
TGTGCCAGCAGCTTGTCGGCGCCCACCGGGGAGCTGTTTTTT
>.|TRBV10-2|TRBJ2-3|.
CASSEYGLTDTQYF
TGCGCCAGCAGTGAGTACGGCCTCACAGATACGCAGTATTTT
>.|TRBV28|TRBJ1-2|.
CASSFRPPWGGYTF
TGTGCCAGCAGTTTTAGGCCTCCCTGGGGTGGCTACACCTTC
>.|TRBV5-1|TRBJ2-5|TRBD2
CASSLRASGSKETQYF
TGCGCCAGCAGCTTGCGGGCTAGCGGGAGTAAAGAGACCCAGTACTTC
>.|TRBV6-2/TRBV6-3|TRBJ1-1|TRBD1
CASSRQGANTEAFF
TGTGCCAGCAGTCGACAGGGCGCTAACACTGAAGCTTTCTTT
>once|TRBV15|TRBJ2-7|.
CATSRDSGSYYEQYF
TGTGCCACCAGCAGAGATTCGGGCTCTTACTACGAGCAGTACTTC